What follows describes a single T cell receptor beta chain. Its antigen remains unknown. TCRdb reprocessed the 5' RACE reads via MiXCR and lists one record per CDR3 protein. The sample lists 170,000 or so distinct CDR3 sequences; about 21% were seen once. The sample is drawn from a study of T-cell memory formation after mild COVID-19. Broader study findings: Mostly located in CM and EM were contracting CD4+ clones, with contracting CD8+ clones located in EMRA.

The germline CDR1 and CDR2 sequences are MNHEY and SMNVEV (reference sequence). The CDR3 contains 16 residues. Trimming took 6 bases from V and 10 from J, leaving 22 bases between them. This receptor was identified in an adult woman who had mild COVID-19 (a few samples of this study predate the infection). Cell type and time point are not known. This chain links TRBV27 with TRBJ1-6; possibly TRBD1 for D (5 bases). The sequenced sample was PBMCs or a T cell subset sorted from them (not recorded which). The CDR3: CASRDYAGQVRSPLHF. DNA of the CDR3: TGTGCCAGCAGAGACTACGCGGGGCAAGTTAGGTCACCCCTCCACTTT.